Following are 26 T cell receptor beta chains from one sample sequenced in a study of T cells in tuberculosis (dated by TCRdb to the late 2010s). The method was the immunoSEQ multiplex PCR assay. In TCRdb, the immuneACCESS table is reduced to in-frame sequences with V and J assigned. These tables do not hold every clone; where another copy was compared, an unresolved V gene accounts for under half, and the others remain unexplained. Here the sample has about 88,000 clones; approximately 91% occur a single time. Clones ranked in the top ten supply approximately 2% of the sample. PBMC were thawed, rested overnight, stained with a GMM-loaded CD1B tetramer, a Live/Dead dye and anti-CD3, and then sorted on a FACS Aria II. C32 glucose monomycolate purified from Rhodococcus equi was loaded onto CD1B tetramers. Sequencing input: CD1b-GMM tetramer-negative cells sorted from PBMCs. The intended sense of this specimen's cell subset or site label: T cells not binding CD1B-GMM tetramer, sorted from same donor. These receptors were collected from an adult woman with latent tuberculosis.

This chain joins TRBV27 and TRBJ2-5; the match to TRBD1 covers 8 bases. Germline CDR1 MNHEY, CDR2 SMNVEV (reference sequence). The V segment lost 8 bases and the J segment 2 bases; nucleotides outside the gene matches: 10. This CDR3 is 15 amino acids long. CDR3 DNA: TGTGCCAGCCGCGGCCTCGACAGGGGTCAAGAGACCCAGTACTTC. Amino acids: CASRGLDRGQETQYF.

This rearrangement joins TRBV6-5 to TRBJ2-5; D gene uncertain. The ends were cut back, 6 bases at V and 3 bases at J, with 8 bases in the middle. From germline, CDR1 is MNHEY and CDR2 SVGAGI. This CDR3 is 12 amino acids long. The CDR3 is CASSGSEETQYF. In nucleotides, the CDR3 is TGTGCCAGCAGCGGGTCTGAAGAGACCCAGTACTTC.

Concerning this clone: Additional DNA sequences in this sample encode the identical CDR3. The V gene is TRBV28, the J gene TRBJ1-5; D might be TRBD1 (5 bases). V dropped 2 bases and J dropped 2 bases, with 7 bases sitting between them. The CDR3 covers 14 residues. The germline CDR1 and CDR2 sequences are MDHEN and SYDVKM. In DNA, the CDR3 is TGTGCCAGCAGTTTAGTCAGGGGCAATCAGCCCCAGCATTTT. Protein: CASSLVRGNQPQHF. Together with reference TRBV28 and TRBJ1-5, the CDR3 gives the full variable domain: DVKVTQSSRYLVKRTGEKVFLECVQDMDHENMFWYRQDPGLGLRLIYFSYDVKMKEKGDIPEGYSVSREKKERFSLILESASTNQTSMYLCASSLVRGNQPQHFGDGTRLSIL.

The CDR3 region is CASSWIQGRNTEAFF. In nucleotides, the CDR3 is TGCGCCAGCAGCTGGATACAGGGACGGAACACTGAAGCTTTCTTT. The rearrangement joins TRBV5-1 to TRBJ1-1, with a possible D match to TRBD1 (6 bases). Germline V gene lookup returns CDR1 SGHRS and CDR2 YFSETQ. Deletions cut 3 bases from V and 1 base from J, with 13 bases between. This CDR3 contains 15 residues. Combining the CDR3 with reference TRBV5-1 and TRBJ1-1 gives the whole variable domain KAGVTQTPRYLIKTRGQQVTLSCSPISGHRSVSWYQQTPGQGLQFLFEYFSETQRNKGNFPGRFSGRQFSNSRSEMNVSTLELGDSALYLCASSWIQGRNTEAFFGQGTRLTVV.

Comments on this clone: A junction boundary mismatches the germline segment, possibly from a read error. The chain links TRBV7-7 to TRBJ1-2; no clear D. In germline, CDR1 is SSHAT, CDR2 FNYEAQ (reference sequence). This CDR3 is 15 amino acids long. CDR3 in DNA: TGTGCTAGCAGCTTTACTGCGGAGAGTAACTATGGCTACACCTTC. Its translation: CASSFTAESNYGYTF.

The genes are TRBV10-2 and TRBJ2-7; D is unclear. The germline CDR1 and CDR2 sequences are WSHSY and SAAADI. The CDR3 covers 14 residues. Trimming took 0 bases from V and 2 from J, leaving 8 bases between them. CDR3 in DNA: TGCGCCAGCAGTGAGTCGACTGTCACCTACGAGCAGTACTTC. Translated: CASSESTVTYEQYF.

This clone showed up just a few times. This rearrangement joins TRBV6-1 to TRBJ1-5, with 12 positions matching TRBD1. V shed 2 bases, J shed 6 bases, and the junction held 2 bases outside the gene matches. CDR1 and CDR2 (germline): MNHNS, SASEGT. The CDR3 loop spans 15 amino acids. Here the CDR3 reads CASSEWDRGPQPQHF. The DNA for the CDR3 is TGTGCCAGCAGTGAATGGGACAGGGGGCCTCAGCCCCAGCATTTT.

J is TRBJ1-2 and V is TRBV28; maybe TRBD1 (6 bases). Per germline, CDR1 MDHEN and CDR2 SYDVKM. CDR3 size: 12 residues. Trimming stripped 6 bases from V and 8 bases from J, with 13 bases between. CDR3 sequence: CASRPGAIGYTF. For the CDR3, the DNA is TGTGCCAGCAGACCAGGGGCAATCGGCTACACCTTC.

This chain links TRBV7-9 with TRBJ2-3; 8 nucleotides agree with TRBD2. Trimming at V came to 5 bases and at J to 6 bases, leaving 16 bases not matched to a gene. CDR3 length equals 17 residues. Germline loops: CDR1 SEHNR, CDR2 FQNEAQ (reference sequence). The chain's CDR3 is CASSAGLAWGTGDTQYF. CDR3 in DNA: TGTGCCAGCAGCGCCGGACTAGCATGGGGGACGGGGGATACGCAGTATTTT.

This chain uses TRBV6-6 with TRBJ1-4; tentatively, D is TRBD1 (6 bases). The CDR3 sequence is 14 residues long. V was pared by 6 bases and J by 2 bases, with 10 bases between. Germline assignment: CDR1 MNHNY and CDR2 SVGAGI (reference sequence). As DNA, the CDR3 is TGTGCCAGCAGACGGACAGCCACTAATGAAAAACTGTTTTTT. It specifies CASRRTATNEKLFF.

This chain joins TRBV5-4 and TRBJ1-2, with D hard to call. Trimming pared 4 bases from V and 2 bases from J, leaving 15 bases between. CDR3 length: 15 amino acids. Germline lookup yields CDR1 SGHNT and CDR2 YYREEE (reference sequence). The CDR3 loop reads CASSALGALNYGYTF. CDR3 nucleotide sequence: TGTGCCAGCAGCGCATTGGGCGCCCTGAACTATGGCTACACCTTC.

The CDR3, as DNA: TGTGCCAGCAGCCCGGTATCTTATAATTCACCCCTCCACTTT. It specifies CASSPVSYNSPLHF. The chain carries TRBV14 and TRBJ1-6; D ambiguous. The CDR3 has 14 residues. The V end lost 4 bases, the J end lost 4 bases, and 8 bases lay between the germline ends. CDR1 SGHDN and CDR2 FVKESK come from the germline V gene.

This chain uses TRBV27 with TRBJ2-1; D is possibly TRBD2 (5 bases). Germline V gene data show CDR1 as MNHEY and CDR2 as SMNVEV (reference sequence). CDR3 length equals 13 residues. Trimming took 6 bases from V and 8 from J, leaving 14 bases between them. CDR3 amino acids: CASREAGNHEQFF. The CDR3 DNA sequence: TGTGCCAGCAGAGAGGCGGGCAACCATGAGCAGTTCTTC.

The V and J genes are TRBV4-1 and TRBJ1-2; D is uncertain. The CDR3 has 14 residues. Germline V gives CDR1 MGHRA, CDR2 YSYEKL. Deletions cut 0 bases from V and 4 bases from J, with 9 bases between. The DNA for the CDR3 is TGCGCCAGCAGCCAAGATCCTGAGGCCTATGGCTACACCTTC. Translating gives CASSQDPEAYGYTF.

The chain has TRBV30 and TRBJ1-5, with a weak D call TRBD1 (5 bases). The germline CDR1 and CDR2 sequences are GTSNPN and SVGIG (reference sequence). The V gene lost 3 bases and the J gene lost 3 bases, with 9 bases spanning the gap. CDR3 length equals 13 residues. DNA for the CDR3: TGTGCCTGGAGCGGACATCCCAATCAGCCCCAGCATTTT. Translating it yields CAWSGHPNQPQHF.

CDR3 loop: CASSLEGGIRAFF. DNA of the CDR3: TGTGCCAGCAGCTTAGAGGGGGGGATTCGAGCTTTCTTT. The genes are TRBV7-2 and TRBJ1-1, with D possibly TRBD1 on 6 matching bases. The CDR3 contains 13 residues. V gave up 1 base and J gave up 10 bases, with 13 bases separating them. In germline, CDR1 is SGHTA, CDR2 FQGNSA.

V is TRBV7-9 and J is TRBJ1-2, with 7 bases identical to TRBD1. The CDR3 runs to 13 residues. Unmatched junction bases numbered 5, after V lost 3 bases and J lost 7 bases. The V gene's germline CDR1 is SEHNR and CDR2 FQNEAQ (reference sequence). The CDR3 loop is CASSLADRVGYTF. The CDR3 DNA follows: TGTGCCAGCAGCTTGGCCGACAGGGTTGGCTACACCTTC.

This chain joins TRBV28 and TRBJ2-7; maybe TRBD1 (5 bases). The germline V and J ends were trimmed by 6 bases and 4 bases, with 16 bases remaining between them. CDR1 and CDR2 (germline): MDHEN, SYDVKM. The CDR3 has 14 residues. This chain's CDR3 is CASSPQGSPYEQYV. Here the CDR3 DNA reads TGTGCCAGCAGCCCTCAGGGTTCCCCTTACGAGCAGTACGTC.

This sequence joins TRBV25-1 and TRBJ2-1; TRBD2 aligns across 7 bases. The germline V gene has CDR1 MGHDK and CDR2 SYGVNS. The CDR3 is 17 amino acids. V gave up 2 bases and J gave up 2 bases; unmatched junction bases: 9. The CDR3 region has the DNA TGTGCCAGCAGTGAAAGCCCGGGGGGTTCACCCTACAATGAGCAGTTCTTC. It encodes CASSESPGGSPYNEQFF.

The genes are TRBV9 and TRBJ1-4, with 9 bases fitting TRBD1. Trimming cost V 5 bases and J 6 bases; bases outside gene matches: 5. CDR3 size: 14 residues. The germline V gene encodes CDR1 SGDLS and CDR2 YYNGEE. The CDR3 bases are TGTGCCAGCAGTTACCGGGACAGGGATGAAAAACTGTTTTTT. Translation: CASSYRDRDEKLFF.

The gene calls are TRBV11-2 and TRBJ1-2, with 7 bases lining up with TRBD1. The CDR3 length is 18 residues. CDR1 is SGHAT and CDR2 is FQNNGV in the germline V gene. With V trimmed by 0 bases and J by 7 bases, 17 bases remained unmatched. The CDR3 DNA sequence: TGTGCCAGCAGCTTAGAGCACGGGACAGTCACCTCCCCCCGTGGCTACACCTTC. The encoded protein is CASSLEHGTVTSPRGYTF.

This clone was recorded a few times. V and J are TRBV25-1 and TRBJ1-5; D is perhaps TRBD1 (5 bases). The length of the CDR3 is 14 residues. CDR1 and CDR2 from the germline V gene are MGHDK and SYGVNS. The germline V and J ends were trimmed by 2 bases and 6 bases, with 11 bases remaining between them. Written as DNA, the CDR3 is TGTGCCAGCAGTGAAGGCAGGGAAAGTCAGCCCCAGCATTTT. It translates to CASSEGRESQPQHF.

The CDR3 region is CVTSRTASGNTIYF. CDR3 coding DNA: TGTGTCACGTCTCGGACAGCCTCTGGAAACACCATATATTTT. The chain couples TRBV27 to TRBJ1-3; tentative D call: TRBD1 (6 bases). Germline V gene sequence: CDR1 MNHEY, CDR2 SMNVEV (reference sequence). This CDR3 is 14 amino acids long.

The chain recombines TRBV19 with TRBJ2-2; TRBD2 agrees at 7 bases. J was trimmed by 7 bases and V by 4 bases; bases with no gene match: 9. CDR3 length equals 15 residues. Germline lookup yields CDR1 LNHDA and CDR2 SQIVND (reference sequence). The CDR3 sequence: CASSTSTSWGGELFF. The DNA of the CDR3 is TGTGCCAGTAGTACGTCGACTAGCTGGGGCGGGGAGCTGTTTTTT.

This clone was recorded only once. This chain uses TRBV2 with TRBJ1-5, with 10 bases identical to TRBD1. This CDR3 is built from 15 residues. From germline, CDR1 is SNHLY and CDR2 FYNNEI. V lost 5 bases to trimming and J lost 3 bases; unmatched junction nucleotides: 4. The CDR3 region is CASSQGQGVNQPQHF. As DNA, the CDR3 is TGTGCCAGCAGTCAAGGACAGGGGGTCAATCAGCCCCAGCATTTT.

J is TRBJ2-2 and V is TRBV11-3; no clear D gene. Germline values: CDR1 SGHNT, CDR2 YENEEA. The length of the CDR3 is 15 residues. The V end was cut by 1 base, the J end by 1 base, with 7 bases between. CDR3 sequence (DNA): TGTGCCAGCAGCTTAGGGGCAGGGAACACCGGGGAGCTGTTTTTT. This translates into CASSLGAGNTGELFF.